The clone carrying this T cell receptor (beta chain) was seen at least ten times. Its antigen is not identified. These data are taken from a study of T cells in Graves' hyperthyroidism and ophthalmopathy. Study at large: The blood sample was taken at first diagnosis, before treatment began.

Trimming removed 8 bases at V and 5 bases at J, with 21 bases between. The CDR3 is 15 residues long. Germline CDR1 is KGHSH and CDR2 is LQKENI. Researchers took RNA transcripts and amplified the TCR beta CDR3 regions from them. In the first-round RT-PCR of the TCR CDR3, the HTBI primer set was used. TCRdb processed the multiplex PCR reads anew with MiXCR; each CDR3 protein has one entry. This table holds a few hundred thousand distinct CDR3 sequences, approximately 15% found once. Study observations and caveats: Among thyroid clonotypes expanded above 0.001, most also appeared in blood. Prediction of ophthalmopathy progression came a median around 6.5 months pre-onset.

This clonotype was sampled from a woman in her twenties or thirties with Graves' hyperthyroidism that later progressed to Graves' ophthalmopathy. The genes are TRBV18 and TRBJ2-5; D may be TRBD1 (6 bases). The sequenced sample was blood. CDR3 loop: CASTPSQGNGETQYF. Here the CDR3 DNA reads TGTGCCAGCACTCCGAGCCAGGGGAATGGGGAGACCCAGTACTTC.